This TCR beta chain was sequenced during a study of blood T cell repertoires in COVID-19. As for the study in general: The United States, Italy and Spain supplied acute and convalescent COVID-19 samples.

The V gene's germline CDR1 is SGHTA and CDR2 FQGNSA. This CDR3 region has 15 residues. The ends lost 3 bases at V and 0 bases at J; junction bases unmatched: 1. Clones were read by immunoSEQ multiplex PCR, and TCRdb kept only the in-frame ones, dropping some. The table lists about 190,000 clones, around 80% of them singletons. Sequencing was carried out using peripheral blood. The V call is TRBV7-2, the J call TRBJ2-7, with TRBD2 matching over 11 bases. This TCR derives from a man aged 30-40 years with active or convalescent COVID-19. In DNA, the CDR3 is TGTGCCAGCAGCTTTAGCGGGAGGGCCTCCTACGAGCAGTACTTC. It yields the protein CASSFSGRASYEQYF.